One and the same sample provided the 14 T cell receptor beta chains below, sequenced in a study of blood T cells in healthy people across ages. Primers used in a second PCR of roughly 6 to 11 cycles were a sample-barcoded 5' primer and a J-beta primer mix. TCRdb used MiXCR to reprocess the 5' RACE reads, holding one entry per CDR3 protein. The data hold 1.5 million to 1.8 million distinct CDR3 sequences, with less than 45% observed a single time. Input material: blood. Every receptor here comes from a woman aged 18-29 years in good health.

This clonotype was picked up many times. The CDR3 loop reads CASSPTDRSYEQYF. The DNA for the CDR3 is TGTGCCAGCAGTCCCACGGACAGGTCCTACGAGCAGTACTTC. The J gene is TRBJ2-7, the V gene TRBV12-3 or TRBV12-4; 7 nucleotides match TRBD1. The CDR3 totals 14 residues. Trimming cost V 5 bases and J 1 base; bases outside gene matches: 5.

V usage is TRBV2 and J usage is TRBJ1-2, with a tentative D call TRBD1 (6 bases). The CDR3 length is 15 residues. With 6 bases removed from V and 1 base from J, the gap between germline ends came to 15 bases. The V gene's germline CDR1 is SNHLY and CDR2 FYNNEI. The CDR3 nucleotides read TGTGCCAGCAGACCACAGGGCTTTTATAACTATGGCTACACCTTC. Its protein product is CASRPQGFYNYGYTF.

This clonotype has just a few counts. The chain carries TRBV27 and TRBJ1-1; 9 nucleotides line up with TRBD1. The CDR3 loop spans 14 amino acids. Losses at the gene ends were 2 bases for V and 4 bases for J; bases not matched to a gene: 2. Looked up from germline, CDR1 is MNHEY and CDR2 is SMNVEV (reference sequence). This CDR3 reads CASSLAQGATEAFF. DNA of the CDR3: TGTGCCAGCAGTTTAGCACAGGGGGCCACTGAAGCTTTCTTT.

In this sample, this clonotype turned up many times. This CDR3 is CASVSLGGWGTDTQYF. CDR3 bases: TGTGCCAGCGTTTCCTTAGGGGGTTGGGGCACAGATACGCAGTATTTT. This chain joins TRBV27 and TRBJ2-3, with TRBD1 as a possible D gene (6 bases). V was clipped by 8 bases and J by 1 base, with 19 bases between them. The CDR3 is 16 amino acids. CDR1 is MNHEY and CDR2 is SMNVEV in the germline V gene (reference sequence).

V is TRBV18 and J is TRBJ2-1; a weak D match, TRBD2 (7 bases). The better agreement between TRBJ2-7 and the DNA end casts doubt on the J call. CDR1 and CDR2 from the germline V gene are KGHSH and LQKENI. This CDR3 region has 14 residues. CDR3 amino acids: CASSPSGGAQEQYF. Written as DNA, the CDR3 is TGTGCCAGCTCACCGAGTGGGGGGGCTCAGGAGCAGTACTTC.

The chain employs TRBV21-1 and TRBJ2-7; the table's D call of TRBD2 was not tested on the DNA. TRBV21-1 is labeled a pseudogene. The CDR3 loop spans 19 amino acids. The CDR3 sequence: CASSNPLAQREGSSYEQYF. CDR3 DNA: TGTGCCAGCAGCAACCCCCTTGCCCAGCGGGAGGGTAGCTCCTACGAGCAGTACTTC.

The V gene is TRBV16, the J gene TRBJ1-2, with TRBD1 identical over 8 bases. Germline assignment: CDR1 KGHSY and CDR2 FQNENV. The CDR3 has 14 amino acids. Trimming cost V 0 bases and J 5 bases; bases outside gene matches: 2. Here the CDR3 reads CASSQSQGEYGYTF. For the CDR3, the DNA is TGTGCCAGCAGCCAATCACAGGGGGAATATGGCTACACCTTC. The full variable domain, in which reference TRBV16 and TRBJ1-2 provide the parts outside the CDR3, is GEEVAQTPKHLVRGEGQKAKLYCAPIKGHSYVFWYQQVLKNEFKFLISFQNENVFDETGMPKERFSAKCLPNSPCSLEIQATKLEDSAVYFCASSQSQGEYGYTFGSGTRLTVV.

This sequence joins TRBV9 and TRBJ2-3; no firm D call. Germline V gives CDR1 SGDLS, CDR2 YYNGEE. Trimming took 1 base from V and 0 from J, leaving 12 bases between them. This CDR3 comprises 16 residues. The CDR3 nucleotides read TGTGCCAGCAGCGTATCCGGGCCCCCTAGCACAGATACGCAGTATTTT. Residues: CASSVSGPPSTDTQYF.

This clonotype occurred a few times. The gene calls are TRBV21-1 and TRBJ2-1; TRBD2, the D gene given by the table, was not confirmed from the DNA. TRBV21-1 is a recognized pseudogene. This CDR3 has 16 amino acids. The CDR3, as DNA: TGTGCCAGCAGCCCCCAAGGTAGCGGGAGTGCGAATGAGCAGTTCTTC. Amino acid sequence: CASSPQGSGSANEQFF.

The CDR3 bases are TGTGCCAGCACTGCTTGGGGCGGGGGGGCCTCAGAGACCCAGTACTTC. Translated: CASTAWGGGASETQYF. V usage is TRBV6-6 and J usage is TRBJ2-5, with TRBD2 matching 9 bases. Germline CDR1 and CDR2: MNHNY and SVGAGI (reference sequence). The CDR3 has 16 amino acids. The V segment lost 7 bases and the J segment 4 bases; nucleotides outside the gene matches: 13.

This clonotype occurred a few times. The rearrangement links TRBV7-2 to TRBJ1-2; D is unresolved. V lost 1 base, J lost 2 bases, and 11 bases lay in between. The CDR3 runs 15 residues. In germline, CDR1 is SGHTA, CDR2 FQGNSA. CDR3 coding DNA: TGTGCCAGCAGCTTAGAAGTACAGTACAACTATGGCTACACCTTC. Encoded protein: CASSLEVQYNYGYTF. The full variable domain, its missing parts supplied by reference TRBV7-2 and TRBJ1-2, is GAGVSQSPSNKVTEKGKDVELRCDPISGHTALYWYRQSLGQGLEFLIYFQGNSAPDKSGLPSDRFSAERTGGSVSTLTIQRTQQEDSAVYLCASSLEVQYNYGYTFGSGTRLTVV.

Comment on this clonotype: An end of the junction differs from the germline gene, which may be a read error. This chain joins TRBV28 and TRBJ1-1; D unclear. The CDR3 loop spans 14 amino acids. Germline V gene lookup returns CDR1 MDHEN and CDR2 SYDVKM. Written as DNA, the CDR3 is TGTGCCGGCAGTTTAACAGACCACTACACTGAAGCTTTCTTT. This gives the protein CAGSLTDHYTEAFF.

This clonotype was counted only a few times. This chain connects TRBV30 to TRBJ1-1; the D is unclear. Deletions cut 4 bases from V and 5 bases from J, with 11 bases between. The CDR3 loop spans 12 amino acids. Germline V gene data show CDR1 as GTSNPN and CDR2 as SVGIG (reference sequence). The CDR3 is CAWNGERTEAFF. CDR3 DNA sequence: TGTGCCTGGAACGGGGAGAGGACTGAAGCTTTCTTT. The entire variable domain, with the rest obtained from reference TRBV30 and TRBJ1-1, is as follows: SQTIHQWPATLVQPVGSPLSLECTVEGTSNPNLYWYRQAAGRGLQLLFYSVGIGQISSEVPQNLSASRPQDRQFILSSKKLLLSDSGFYLCAWNGERTEAFFGQGTRLTVV.

This clonotype has only a few counts. This chain links TRBV11-2 with TRBJ1-2; 10 nucleotides match TRBD1. This CDR3 contains 16 residues. The V gene's germline CDR1 is SGHAT and CDR2 FQNNGV. V lost 6 bases to trimming and J lost 2 bases; unmatched junction nucleotides: 9. This CDR3 reads CASSPSGDRGNYGYTF. The CDR3 DNA reads as TGTGCCAGCAGTCCATCGGGGGACAGGGGCAACTATGGCTACACCTTC.